The 18 T cell receptor beta chains below come from one sample, sequenced in a study of shared clonotypes between healthy human individuals. It was CD45RO-negative cells, positively selected for CCR7, that made up naive CD8 cells, with terminally differentiated effector memory CD45RA+ cells excluded. The method was immunoSEQ multiplex PCR; TCRdb's version includes in-frame clones alone and lacks a portion of them. The table has 800,000 or so clones, roughly 96% seen once. What was sequenced was naive CD8+ T cells sorted from blood. These receptors originate from a man aged 25 to 45 in good health.

This clone was recorded only once. The rearrangement uses TRBV14 and TRBJ2-7; 7 bases line up with TRBD2. CDR3 length equals 15 residues. Germline V gives CDR1 SGHDN, CDR2 FVKESK. V shed 3 bases and J 3 bases; nucleotides not matched to a gene: 8. This CDR3 reads CASSHPQREVYEQYF. DNA of the CDR3: TGTGCCAGCAGCCATCCCCAACGGGAGGTCTACGAGCAGTACTTC.

V is TRBV7-3 and J is TRBJ2-3; no reliable D call. The CDR3 spans 14 residues. V was clipped by 5 bases and J by 6 bases, with 15 bases between them. Looked up from germline, CDR1 is SGHTA and CDR2 is FQGTGA. CDR3 protein: CASSPSGEADTQYF. CDR3 bases: TGTGCCAGCAGCCCCTCTGGTGAGGCGGATACGCAGTATTTT. Full variable domain (rest looked up from reference TRBV7-3 and TRBJ2-3): GAGVSQTPSNKVTEKGKYVELRCDPISGHTALYWYRQSLGQGPEFLIYFQGTGAADDSGLPNDRFFAVRPEGSVSTLKIQRTERGDSAVYLCASSPSGEADTQYFGPGTRLTVL.

J is TRBJ2-7 and V is TRBV6-1, with D possibly matching TRBD1 (6 bases). Trimming removed 3 bases from V and 3 bases from J, with 12 bases in between. The CDR3 loop spans 14 amino acids. Looked up from germline, CDR1 is MNHNS and CDR2 is SASEGT. The CDR3 region is CASSDTGRYYEQYF. For the CDR3, the DNA is TGTGCCAGCAGTGACACAGGGCGCTACTACGAGCAGTACTTC.

The chain combines TRBV7-2 with TRBJ1-2, with a tentative D call TRBD1 (5 bases). CDR1 and CDR2 from the germline V gene are SGHTA and FQGNSA. The CDR3 extends over 11 amino acids. V lost 7 bases, J lost 8 bases, and 11 bases lay in between. The CDR3 nucleotides read TGTGCCAGCACCTCGGGGGACGGCTACACCTTC. This sequence encodes CASTSGDGYTF.

The CDR3 DNA is TGTGCCAGCAGCGTGACAGATTACGAGCAGTACTTC. Translated: CASSVTDYEQYF. The chain couples TRBV5-6 to TRBJ2-7; D perhaps matches TRBD1 (5 bases). The CDR3 runs to 12 residues. Germline V CDR1 and CDR2: SGHDT, YYEEEE. Trimming left V 4 bases short and J 4 bases short, with 9 bases between.

The genes are TRBV4-1 and TRBJ2-7, with 12 bases lining up with TRBD2. Germline V lookup: CDR1 MGHRA, CDR2 YSYEKL. V gave up 1 base and J gave up 12 bases; unmatched junction bases: 4. The CDR3 totals 13 residues. The CDR3 DNA is TGCGCCAGCAGCCAAGGACTAGCGGGAGCGCTGTACTTC. Amino acid sequence: CASSQGLAGALYF.

The V gene is TRBV7-9, the J gene TRBJ2-5; 8 nucleotides align to TRBD2. Germline values: CDR1 SEHNR, CDR2 FQNEAQ (reference sequence). The V and J ends lost 8 bases and 5 bases, in that order; junction bases with no gene match: 7. The length of the CDR3 is 13 residues. This CDR3 reads CASRQTSEETQYF. The CDR3 DNA reads TGTGCCAGCCGCCAGACTAGCGAGGAGACCCAGTACTTC.

To note about this clone: The sample carries other DNA sequences with the same CDR3. The chain links TRBV9 to TRBJ2-2; maybe TRBD2 (5 bases). V was clipped by 7 bases and J by 8 bases, with 6 bases between them. Germline lookup yields CDR1 SGDLS and CDR2 YYNGEE. The CDR3 has 10 amino acids. DNA for the CDR3: TGTGCCAGCGGAGGAGGGGAGCTGTTTTTT. It specifies CASGGGELFF. Complete variable domain (other parts from reference TRBV9 and TRBJ2-2): DSGVTQTPKHLITATGQRVTLRCSPRSGDLSVYWYQQSLDQGLQFLIQYYNGEERAKGNILERFSAQQFPDLHSELNLSSLELGDSALYFCASGGGELFFGEGSRLTVL.

This chain joins TRBV5-7 and TRBJ1-5; perhaps TRBD1 as D (5 bases). TRBV5-7 carries the ORF label, with uncertain function. Trimming took off 7 bases at V and 9 bases at J, with 20 bases between the two ends. The CDR3 is made up of 14 amino acids. CDR3 sequence: CASGLRRVFRPQHF. The CDR3 DNA is TGTGCCAGCGGACTCCGCAGGGTGTTTCGGCCCCAGCATTTT.

J is TRBJ2-7 and V is TRBV28, with D possibly TRBD2 on 6 matching bases. From germline, CDR1 is MDHEN and CDR2 SYDVKM. This CDR3 has 17 residues. V shed 3 bases and J shed 0 bases, with 18 bases lying between them. The DNA for the CDR3 is TGTGCCAGCAGTTTTCCCCTCCGTAGCGGTCACTCCTACGAGCAGTACTTC. This translates into CASSFPLRSGHSYEQYF.

This clone is a singleton in its sample. V is TRBV5-1 and J is TRBJ2-3; D is uncertain. The CDR3 extends over 15 amino acids. With 2 bases removed from V and 2 bases from J, the gap between germline ends came to 12 bases. Germline V gene data show CDR1 as SGHRS and CDR2 as YFSETQ. CDR3 nucleotides: TGCGCCAGCAGCTTTAGGACCGATTTCACAGATACGCAGTATTTT. The encoded protein is CASSFRTDFTDTQYF.

The chain links TRBV4-3 to TRBJ2-7; the match to TRBD2 covers 7 bases. The CDR3 loop spans 15 amino acids. The V and J ends lost 0 bases and 3 bases, in that order; junction bases with no gene match: 5. Germline lookup yields CDR1 LGHNA and CDR2 YSLEER. CDR3 loop: CASSQEMGGSYEQYF. The CDR3 region has the DNA TGCGCCAGCAGCCAAGAGATGGGCGGGAGCTACGAGCAGTACTTC.

This clone showed up just once. The J gene is TRBJ2-7, the V gene TRBV10-3; D is undetermined. Germline V CDR1 and CDR2: ENHRY, SYGVKD. Deletions cut 4 bases from V and 3 bases from J, with 16 bases between. The CDR3 has 15 residues. The CDR3 DNA sequence: TGTGCCATCAGTGCCGCCCAGCTCCTGAGCTACGAGCAGTACTTC. Translation: CAISAAQLLSYEQYF.

The rearrangement uses TRBV7-9 and TRBJ1-5; perhaps TRBD1 as D (6 bases). The V end lost 4 bases, the J end lost 6 bases, and 10 bases lay between the germline ends. CDR1 and CDR2 (germline): SEHNR, FQNEAQ (reference sequence). CDR3 length equals 13 residues. CDR3 sequence: CASSSEQGQPQHF. CDR3 in DNA: TGTGCCAGCAGCTCCGAACAGGGTCAGCCCCAGCATTTT. Full variable domain (outside the CDR3, taken from reference TRBV7-9 and TRBJ1-5): DTGVSQNPRHKITKRGQNVTFRCDPISEHNRLYWYRQTLGQGPEFLTYFQNEAQLEKSRLLSDRFSAERPKGSFSTLEIQRTEQGDSAMYLCASSSEQGQPQHFGDGTRLSIL.

V usage is TRBV27 and J usage is TRBJ2-1; the D is unclear. CDR1 is MNHEY, CDR2 SMNVEV, per germline (reference sequence). V was clipped by 4 bases and J by 0 bases, with 10 bases between them. CDR3 size: 15 residues. This CDR3 reads CASSSPKSSYNEQFF. The CDR3 DNA reads TGTGCCAGCAGTTCACCCAAAAGCTCCTACAATGAGCAGTTCTTC.

The chain joins TRBV27 to TRBJ1-2; D gene ambiguous. V was clipped by 0 bases and J by 8 bases, with 10 bases between them. The CDR3 sequence is 13 residues long. Germline V gene lookup returns CDR1 MNHEY and CDR2 SMNVEV (reference sequence). Written as DNA, the CDR3 is TGTGCCAGCAGTTTATCGCGGGGAACCGGCTACACCTTC. Its protein is CASSLSRGTGYTF.

This chain connects TRBV6-1 to TRBJ2-7; 9 nucleotides agree with TRBD1. Losses at the gene ends were 11 bases for V and 3 bases for J; bases not matched to a gene: 5. The CDR3 loop spans 12 amino acids. Germline V lookup: CDR1 MNHNS, CDR2 SASEGT. For the CDR3, the DNA is TGTGCCCTACAGGGGGCGGTCTACGAGCAGTACTTC. Translated: CALQGAVYEQYF.

This chain joins TRBV14 and TRBJ2-4; TRBD2 is a possible D gene (5 bases). The germline CDR1 and CDR2 sequences are SGHDN and FVKESK. With 1 base removed from V and 7 bases from J, the gap between germline ends came to 17 bases. The CDR3 sequence is 16 residues long. For the CDR3, the DNA is TGTGCCAGCAGCCAAGGGGCCGCGGGCGGTGGTAACATTCAGTACTTC. Translating gives CASSQGAAGGGNIQYF.